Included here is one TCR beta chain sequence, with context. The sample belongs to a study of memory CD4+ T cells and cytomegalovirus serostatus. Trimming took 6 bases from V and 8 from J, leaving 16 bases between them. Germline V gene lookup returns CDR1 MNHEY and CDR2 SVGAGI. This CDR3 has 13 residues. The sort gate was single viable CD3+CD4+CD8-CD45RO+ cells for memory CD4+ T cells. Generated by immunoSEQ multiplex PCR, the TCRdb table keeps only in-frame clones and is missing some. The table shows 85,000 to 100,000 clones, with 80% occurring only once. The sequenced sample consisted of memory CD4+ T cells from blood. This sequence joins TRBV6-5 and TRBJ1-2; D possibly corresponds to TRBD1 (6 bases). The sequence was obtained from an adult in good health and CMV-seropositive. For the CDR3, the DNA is TGTGCCAGCAGAAACCCAGGGGAGAGGGGCTACACCTTC. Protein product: CASRNPGERGYTF.